This T cell receptor (beta chain) derives from a study of T cells in Graves' hyperthyroidism and ophthalmopathy. Regarding this clonotype: The antigen remains unidentified.

Points from the study as a whole: The model made its ophthalmopathy prediction, and onset followed a median approximately six months later. Clonotypes that were expanded in thyroid above 0.001 mostly appeared in blood too. Ophthalmopathy and stable hyperthyroidism were told apart by a 13 V-J model.

TCR beta CDR3 regions were amplified from RNA transcripts. During a first-round RT-PCR of the TCR CDR3, the HTBI primer set was used. From the multiplex PCR reads, TCRdb called clonotypes with MiXCR, one entry per CDR3 protein. Altogether about 570,000 distinct CDR3 sequences are present, 35% to 55% being singletons, with the ten largest covering around a fifth. The CDR3 totals 17 residues. Germline V gene data show CDR1 as SGDLS and CDR2 as YYNGEE. The V and J ends lost 3 bases and 0 bases respectively, with 13 bases between them. Exclusions: uncontrolled infection, other autoimmune disease, pregnancy, lactation.

The TCR comes from an adult woman with Graves' disease, either hyperthyroidism or ophthalmopathy (not recorded which). Sequenced material: peripheral blood or thyroid tissue (not recorded which). The V gene is TRBV9, the J gene TRBJ1-6; D possibly corresponds to TRBD1 (6 bases). CDR3 in amino acids: CASSGRGTSSYNSPLHF. CDR3 sequence (DNA): TGTGCCAGCAGCGGTCGGGGGACAAGCTCCTATAATTCACCCCTCCACTTT.